These 14 T cell receptor beta chains came from one sample sequenced in a study of shared clonotypes between healthy human individuals. Assay used: immunoSEQ multiplex PCR; TCRdb lists only in-frame clones, some missing. Of 400,000 to 600,000 clones in the sample, 79% were seen once. The sequencing input was PBMCs. These receptors were obtained from a woman aged 40 to 50 in good health. Some clones in this sample may be carry-over from other donors' samples.

In its sample, this clone was seen once. The genes are TRBV7-9 and TRBJ2-2; tentatively, D is TRBD1 (6 bases). The ends were cut back, 5 bases at V and 4 bases at J, with 23 bases in the middle. Germline-derived CDR1 and CDR2 are SEHNR and FQNEAQ (reference sequence). This CDR3 spans 18 amino acids. CDR3 protein: CASSTRGTSTISTGELFF. CDR3 bases: TGTGCCAGCAGCACACGAGGGACAAGTACTATCAGCACCGGGGAGCTGTTTTTT. The whole variable domain, filled in from reference TRBV7-9 and TRBJ2-2, reads DTGVSQNPRHKITKRGQNVTFRCDPISEHNRLYWYRQTLGQGPEFLTYFQNEAQLEKSRLLSDRFSAERPKGSFSTLEIQRTEQGDSAMYLCASSTRGTSTISTGELFFGEGSRLTVL.

The chain is built from TRBV10-3 and TRBJ1-1; D is possibly TRBD1 (5 bases). Trimming took off 7 bases at V and 2 bases at J, with 11 bases between the two ends. The germline V gene has CDR1 ENHRY and CDR2 SYGVKD. The CDR3 has 13 amino acids. The DNA of the CDR3 is TGTGCCATCAAAGGGGTGGGAAACACTGAAGCTTTCTTT. Translated, it gives CAIKGVGNTEAFF.

The V gene is TRBV5-1, the J gene TRBJ2-5; no clear D gene. The CDR3 has 16 residues. V was shortened by 0 bases and J by 1 base, with 13 bases between the two germline ends. Germline CDR1 and CDR2: SGHRS and YFSETQ. DNA for the CDR3: TGCGCCAGCAGCTTGGGACGAGTGGGCCCCCAAGAGACCCAGTACTTC. Protein product: CASSLGRVGPQETQYF. Based on the CDR3 plus reference TRBV5-1 and TRBJ2-5, the full variable domain is KAGVTQTPRYLIKTRGQQVTLSCSPISGHRSVSWYQQTPGQGLQFLFEYFSETQRNKGNFPGRFSGRQFSNSRSEMNVSTLELGDSALYLCASSLGRVGPQETQYFGPGTRLLVL.

V gene TRBV30 combines with J gene TRBJ2-4; 8 bases are shared with TRBD2. V gave up 4 bases and J gave up 6 bases; unmatched junction bases: 5. From germline, CDR1 is GTSNPN and CDR2 SVGIG (reference sequence). The CDR3 has 13 amino acids. The CDR3 region is CAWIPGRGNIQYF. In DNA form, the CDR3 reads TGTGCCTGGATCCCCGGGAGGGGAAACATTCAGTACTTC.

This chain links TRBV7-5 with TRBJ2-4; the listed D gene, TRBD2, was not tested against the DNA. TRBV7-5 is labeled a pseudogene. The CDR3 covers 20 residues. CDR3 nucleotides: TGTGCCAGAAGCTTAGCGCCTAGCGGGAGGGAGATGATAGCCAAAAACATTCAGTACTTC. Amino acids: CARSLAPSGREMIAKNIQYF.

The chain has TRBV28 and TRBJ2-7, with 7 bases aligning to TRBD2. Trimming took 3 bases from V and 0 from J; bases not matched to a gene: 8. There are 16 residues in the CDR3. CDR1 and CDR2 (germline): MDHEN, SYDVKM. The chain's CDR3 is CASSFASGRNSYEQYF. Written as DNA, the CDR3 is TGTGCCAGCAGTTTTGCTAGCGGAAGGAACTCCTACGAGCAGTACTTC.

This chain uses TRBV2 with TRBJ2-3, with D perhaps matching TRBD2 (6 bases). The CDR3 consists of 14 residues. Germline lookup yields CDR1 SNHLY and CDR2 FYNNEI. Deletions cut 9 bases from V and 1 base from J, with 14 bases between. CDR3 sequence (DNA): TGTGCCAGTGGACTATTCCAAGGCACAGATACGCAGTATTTT. This sequence encodes CASGLFQGTDTQYF.

This clone was counted between two and nine times. The chain employs TRBV18 and TRBJ1-3; 10 bases align to TRBD1. Losses at the gene ends were 3 bases for V and 0 bases for J; bases not matched to a gene: 5. The CDR3 has 17 amino acids. The V gene's germline CDR1 is KGHSH and CDR2 LQKENI. The CDR3 nucleotides are TGTGCCAGCTCACCGGGGACAGGGGCCATCTCTGGAAACACCATATATTTT. Its protein is CASSPGTGAISGNTIYF.

The gene calls are TRBV7-3 and TRBJ2-2, with 7 bases matching TRBD2. The ends lost 4 bases at V and 3 bases at J; junction bases unmatched: 8. Germline lookup yields CDR1 SGHTA and CDR2 FQGTGA. The CDR3 has 16 amino acids. The DNA for the CDR3 is TGTGCCAGCAGCTACGGACTAGTGGGGGACACCGGGGAGCTGTTTTTT. Amino acid sequence: CASSYGLVGDTGELFF.

V usage is TRBV27 and J usage is TRBJ1-4; 7 nucleotides agree with TRBD1. The CDR3 runs 15 residues. The ends lost 5 bases at V and 7 bases at J; junction bases unmatched: 10. Germline lookup yields CDR1 MNHEY and CDR2 SMNVEV (reference sequence). The CDR3 spells CASSPTGRSFEKLFF. CDR3 sequence (DNA): TGTGCCAGCAGTCCGACAGGGCGTTCCTTTGAAAAACTGTTTTTT.

The chain combines TRBV18 with TRBJ1-4; the D gene is possibly TRBD1 (6 bases). CDR3 length: 14 amino acids. CDR1 is KGHSH, CDR2 LQKENI, per germline. V lost 5 bases and J lost 3, with 10 bases in between. CDR3 amino acids: CASSTGTPNEKLFF. The CDR3 DNA follows: TGTGCCAGCTCAACCGGGACACCTAATGAAAAACTGTTTTTT.

The table lists this clone with a few counts. Other DNA sequences in the same sample also yield this CDR3. The chain is built from TRBV2 and TRBJ1-1; the D is unclear. This CDR3 is built from 13 residues. Trimming stripped 3 bases from V and 1 base from J, with 6 bases between. Germline CDR1 reads SNHLY; CDR2 reads FYNNEI. CDR3 region: CASSELGNTEAFF. CDR3 nucleotide sequence: TGTGCCAGCAGTGAGCTGGGGAACACTGAAGCTTTCTTT.

J is TRBJ2-1 and V is TRBV7-2, with D possibly being TRBD1 (6 bases). Germline CDR1 and CDR2: SGHTA and FQGNSA. V gave up 3 bases and J gave up 12 bases, with 21 bases separating them. The CDR3 loop spans 15 amino acids. The CDR3 here is CASSLFLVGGTAQFF. Here the CDR3 DNA reads TGTGCCAGCAGCTTGTTTTTAGTAGGGGGTACAGCGCAGTTCTTC.

V gene TRBV5-1 combines with J gene TRBJ2-7; no clear D gene. Deletions cut 5 bases from V and 3 bases from J, with 9 bases between. Germline CDR1 and CDR2: SGHRS and YFSETQ. The CDR3 covers 12 residues. This chain's CDR3 is CASRDGDYEQYF. The CDR3 DNA sequence: TGCGCCAGCAGGGACGGTGACTACGAGCAGTACTTC. The complete variable domain, with remaining parts taken from reference TRBV5-1 and TRBJ2-7, reads KAGVTQTPRYLIKTRGQQVTLSCSPISGHRSVSWYQQTPGQGLQFLFEYFSETQRNKGNFPGRFSGRQFSNSRSEMNVSTLELGDSALYLCASRDGDYEQYFGPGTRLTVT.